Each of the 24 T cell receptor beta chains below was sequenced from the same sample in a study of cytomegalovirus exposure and HLA in healthy donors. PCR primers comprised 60 Vbeta and 13 Jbeta primers. Assay: immunoSEQ multiplex PCR; the TCRdb copy retains only in-frame clones and omits some. This sample has roughly 140,000 clones, with about 79% found just once. The sample comprised PBMCs. These receptors were taken from a male donor in good health and CMV-seronegative.

This clone has only a few counts. Other DNA sequences in the same sample also yield this CDR3. This rearrangement joins TRBV5-4 to TRBJ1-1, with 7 bases lining up with TRBD1. V lost 1 base and J lost 1; bases outside the gene matches: 1. Germline V gives CDR1 SGHNT, CDR2 YYREEE (reference sequence). This CDR3 has 14 amino acids. DNA of the CDR3: TGTGCCAGCAGCTTGAACAGGGGGAACACTGAAGCTTTCTTT. Encoded protein: CASSLNRGNTEAFF.

This clone came up a few times. The chain joins TRBV11-3 to TRBJ1-1; D uncertain. Germline CDR1 SGHNT, CDR2 YENEEA. Deletions cut 0 bases from V and 10 bases from J, with 9 bases between. The CDR3 runs 12 residues. CDR3 DNA: TGTGCCAGCAGCTTAGAGGCCCGAGGAGCTTTCTTT. Its translation is CASSLEARGAFF.

This clone was observed a few times. The gene calls are TRBV30 and TRBJ2-3; TRBD1 might be the D (5 bases). Germline V CDR1 and CDR2: GTSNPN, SVGIG (reference sequence). The CDR3 contains 13 residues. V was cut by 3 bases and J by 0 bases, with 7 bases left in between. The CDR3 here is CAWSRASTDTQYF. CDR3 bases: TGTGCCTGGAGCAGGGCAAGCACAGATACGCAGTATTTT.

V is TRBV10-3 and J is TRBJ1-1; 7 bases match TRBD1. V gave up 2 bases and J gave up 7 bases; unmatched junction bases: 10. Germline V lookup: CDR1 ENHRY, CDR2 SYGVKD. This CDR3 comprises 15 residues. The CDR3 reads CAISEPRQGIGEAFF. DNA for the CDR3: TGTGCCATCAGTGAGCCCCGACAGGGTATAGGTGAAGCTTTCTTT.

There are a few counts of this clone. This chain connects TRBV5-4 to TRBJ1-1; D unresolved. The CDR3 extends over 13 amino acids. CDR1 and CDR2 from the germline V gene are SGHNT and YYREEE (reference sequence). V was pared by 4 bases and J by 0 bases, with 7 bases between. The CDR3 DNA sequence: TGTGCCAGCAGCCGCGGCCTGAACACTGAAGCTTTCTTT. Translated, it gives CASSRGLNTEAFF.

V and J are TRBV5-1 and TRBJ2-2, with a weak D call TRBD1 (5 bases). The CDR3 has 16 amino acids. V lost 0 bases to trimming and J lost 5 bases, with 14 bases between them. In germline, CDR1 is SGHRS, CDR2 YFSETQ. The CDR3 DNA follows: TGCGCCAGCAGCTTGGATGGCAGGGCTTGGACCGGGGAGCTGTTTTTT. Protein product: CASSLDGRAWTGELFF.

This chain uses TRBV5-4 with TRBJ2-7; maybe TRBD2 (6 bases). Germline V gene lookup returns CDR1 SGHNT and CDR2 YYREEE (reference sequence). Trimming stripped 3 bases from V and 0 bases from J, with 13 bases between. The CDR3 is 15 amino acids. CDR3 sequence reads: CASSSLAVSSYEQYF. The CDR3 DNA sequence: TGTGCCAGCAGCTCCTTAGCGGTTAGCTCCTACGAGCAGTACTTC.

This sequence joins TRBV10-3 and TRBJ2-1, with TRBD2 matching 11 bases. CDR1 is ENHRY, CDR2 SYGVKD, per germline. This CDR3 spans 15 amino acids. V shed 6 bases, J shed 7 bases, and the junction held 8 bases outside the gene matches. CDR3 sequence reads: CAISTLAGATNEQFF. The CDR3 DNA is TGTGCCATCAGCACACTAGCGGGGGCTACTAATGAGCAGTTCTTC.

The chain links TRBV5-1 to TRBJ2-7; 7 positions match TRBD1. Per the germline V gene, CDR1 is SGHRS and CDR2 is YFSETQ. V shed 1 base, J shed 4 bases, and the junction held 11 bases outside the gene matches. This CDR3 spans 16 amino acids. Written as DNA, the CDR3 is TGCGCCAGCAGCTTGAACGCCAGGGGGTTCGCGTACGAGCAGTACTTC. Amino acid sequence: CASSLNARGFAYEQYF.

This chain links TRBV30 with TRBJ1-2; a possible D gene is TRBD1 (6 bases). Germline CDR1 and CDR2: GTSNPN and SVGIG (reference sequence). CDR3 length: 12 amino acids. The V end was cut by 1 base, the J end by 7 bases, with 10 bases between. CDR3 amino acids: CAWSEGVRGYTF. The CDR3 nucleotides read TGTGCCTGGAGTGAGGGGGTACGTGGCTACACCTTC.

The chain couples TRBV6-5 to TRBJ2-4; TRBD1 aligns across 8 bases. The CDR3 totals 14 residues. Germline loops: CDR1 MNHEY, CDR2 SVGAGI. The V gene end was trimmed by 5 bases and the J gene end by 6 bases; junction bases not matched to a gene: 6. CDR3 protein: CASSRGQEGNIQYF. CDR3 coding DNA: TGTGCCAGCAGTCGGGGACAGGAGGGAAACATTCAGTACTTC.

The CDR3 sequence: CASSATSRAGYNEQFF. In nucleotides, the CDR3 is TGTGCCAGCAGCGCCACCAGTCGAGCGGGATACAATGAGCAGTTCTTC. V gene TRBV9 combines with J gene TRBJ2-1; 7 bases are a match to TRBD2. J was trimmed by 4 bases and V by 3 bases; bases with no gene match: 10. The CDR3 consists of 16 residues. Germline CDR1 is SGDLS and CDR2 is YYNGEE.

Details on this clone: Additional DNA sequences in this sample encode the identical CDR3. The genes are TRBV30 and TRBJ1-5; D gene uncertain. V lost 1 base to trimming and J lost 0 bases, with 4 bases between them. The CDR3 consists of 13 residues. CDR1 and CDR2 from the germline V gene are GTSNPN and SVGIG (reference sequence). The CDR3 here is CAWSADSNQPQHF. The CDR3 nucleotides are TGTGCCTGGAGTGCAGATAGCAATCAGCCCCAGCATTTT.

V is TRBV30 and J is TRBJ1-6, with D unresolved. Germline V gives CDR1 GTSNPN, CDR2 SVGIG (reference sequence). Trimming stripped 2 bases from V and 10 bases from J, with 9 bases between. The CDR3 is 12 amino acids. The CDR3 nucleotides are TGTGCCTGGAGTCCCTCGGGATCACCCCTCCACTTT. It encodes CAWSPSGSPLHF.

This chain joins TRBV7-9 and TRBJ1-2; D possibly corresponds to TRBD1 (5 bases). V shed 2 bases and J shed 2 bases, with 9 bases lying between them. CDR1 and CDR2 (germline): SEHNR, FQNEAQ (reference sequence). The CDR3 sequence is 14 residues long. This chain's CDR3 is CASSLPRQNYGYTF. DNA for the CDR3: TGTGCCAGCAGCTTACCCCGACAGAACTATGGCTACACCTTC. Full variable domain (outside the CDR3, taken from reference TRBV7-9 and TRBJ1-2): DTGVSQNPRHKITKRGQNVTFRCDPISEHNRLYWYRQTLGQGPEFLTYFQNEAQLEKSRLLSDRFSAERPKGSFSTLEIQRTEQGDSAMYLCASSLPRQNYGYTFGSGTRLTVV.

This clone was recorded only once. CDR3 loop: CASSYGGTQITDTQYF. The CDR3, as DNA: TGTGCCAGCAGTTACGGAGGGACTCAGATCACAGATACGCAGTATTTT. This chain links TRBV6-5 with TRBJ2-3; D is possibly TRBD2 (6 bases). Germline loops: CDR1 MNHEY, CDR2 SVGAGI. The CDR3 totals 16 residues. The V and J ends lost 2 bases and 2 bases respectively, with 14 bases between them.

CDR3 sequence reads: CASSQDRPDTQYF. The CDR3 coding sequence is TGTGCCAGCAGCCAAGACAGGCCAGATACGCAGTATTTT. The chain has TRBV4-2 and TRBJ2-3, with D uncertain. Trimming removed 0 bases at V and 4 bases at J, with 5 bases between. Germline V CDR1 and CDR2: LGHNA, YNFKEQ. The CDR3 contains 13 residues.

V gene TRBV4-1 combines with J gene TRBJ2-3; weak D call: TRBD2 (6 bases). Per the germline V gene, CDR1 is MGHRA and CDR2 is YSYEKL. This CDR3 is built from 17 residues. The V and J ends lost 3 bases and 1 base respectively, with 17 bases between them. The CDR3 DNA reads TGCGCCAGCAGCCAGCGGGACTCCCCCGATGGCACAGATACGCAGTATTTT. Amino acids: CASSQRDSPDGTDTQYF.

The rearrangement uses TRBV28 and TRBJ2-7, with D unresolved. CDR3 length: 14 residues. CDR1 and CDR2 (germline): MDHEN, SYDVKM. The V end lost 7 bases, the J end lost 2 bases, and 15 bases lay between the germline ends. This CDR3 is CASTPWATAYEQYF. The CDR3 DNA is TGTGCCAGCACCCCATGGGCCACCGCCTACGAGCAGTACTTC. Using reference TRBV28 and TRBJ2-7 for the parts outside the CDR3, the full variable domain is DVKVTQSSRYLVKRTGEKVFLECVQDMDHENMFWYRQDPGLGLRLIYFSYDVKMKEKGDIPEGYSVSREKKERFSLILESASTNQTSMYLCASTPWATAYEQYFGPGTRLTVT.

This chain connects TRBV2 to TRBJ1-6; D is perhaps TRBD1 (5 bases). With 6 bases removed from V and 4 bases from J, the gap between germline ends came to 13 bases. The CDR3 runs to 15 residues. Germline CDR1 reads SNHLY; CDR2 reads FYNNEI. CDR3 DNA sequence: TGTGCCAGCAGGGGCGGGGCAGGGTATAATTCACCCCTCCACTTT. Its translation is CASRGGAGYNSPLHF.

This clone was seen just once. V and J are TRBV30 and TRBJ2-7; D is perhaps TRBD2 (6 bases). The CDR3 runs to 14 residues. Germline lookup yields CDR1 GTSNPN and CDR2 SVGIG (reference sequence). V shed 6 bases and J shed 0 bases, with 15 bases lying between them. The CDR3 bases are TGTGCCTGCAGCCTTGGAGGGAGCTCCTACGAGCAGTACTTC. This encodes CACSLGGSSYEQYF.

This rearrangement joins TRBV5-6 to TRBJ2-5; D gene ambiguous. The CDR3 contains 13 residues. Germline-derived CDR1 and CDR2 are SGHDT and YYEEEE. V was trimmed by 1 base and J by 5 bases, leaving 9 bases between them. In nucleotides, the CDR3 is TGTGCCAGCAGCTTGCGGGTTGGGGAGACCCAGTACTTC. Its protein is CASSLRVGETQYF.

The chain uses TRBV7-9 and TRBJ2-7, with a weak D call TRBD1 (6 bases). Germline loops: CDR1 SEHNR, CDR2 FQNEAQ (reference sequence). CDR3 length equals 13 residues. The ends were cut back, 1 base at V and 6 bases at J, with 10 bases in the middle. CDR3 sequence: CASSLGTAIEQYF. CDR3 nucleotides: TGTGCCAGCAGCTTAGGGACAGCCATCGAGCAGTACTTC.

The CDR3 nucleotides are TGTGCCAGCAGCACCCACGGACAGCAACAGAACACTGAAGCTTTCTTT. It is translated as CASSTHGQQQNTEAFF. V is TRBV11-1 and J is TRBJ1-1; weak D call: TRBD1 (6 bases). V was cut by 5 bases and J by 1 base, with 17 bases left in between. CDR1 is SGHAT and CDR2 is FQDESV in the germline V gene (reference sequence). This CDR3 has 16 residues.